One T cell receptor beta chain is described in this entry. These data are taken from a study of blood T cell repertoires in COVID-19. Overall study context: Sites across the United States, Italy and Spain contributed samples from acute and convalescent COVID-19. T cells, B-cell-depleted T cells, or PBMCs supplied cDNA or gDNA.

Per the original methods: From reference gene primer amplification, estimates of nucleated cell counts were derived. Method: immunoSEQ multiplex PCR; TCRdb's copy keeps in-frame clones and lacks some. That table furnishes V, J and clone size, whereas the DNA furnished D and trimming. The sample lists more than 110,000 clones; approximately 87% were seen once. This CDR3 contains 19 residues. V gave up 0 bases and J gave up 2 bases, with 23 bases separating them. Germline V gene lookup returns CDR1 SGHKS and CDR2 YYEKEE (reference sequence). Sequencing was carried out using peripheral blood. The sequence derives from a human donor in a cohort sampled during active COVID-19. This chain links TRBV5-5 with TRBJ2-5, with TRBD1 as a possible D gene (6 bases). In nucleotides, the CDR3 is TGTGCCAGCAGCTTGGGACCCGCTTACACAGGGAGAGGACAAGAGACCCAGTACTTC. As protein: CASSLGPAYTGRGQETQYF.